These 21 T cell receptor beta chains came from one sample sequenced in a study of spatial heterogeneity in lung cancer. Whole-study results and caveats: In tumors, expanded intratumoral alpha and beta TCR counts tracked mutation counts.

MiXCR was run by TCRdb on the 5' RACE reads, yielding one entry per CDR3 protein. The sample lists 25,000 to 30,000 distinct CDR3 sequences; around 6.5% were seen once. Which antigens these TCRs recognize remains unknown. Time point defined: sample taken at primary tumor resection. The material sequenced was lung tumor tissue, taken at surgery. The receptors stem from a male donor with early-stage non-small cell lung cancer.

This clonotype showed up many times. V usage is TRBV2 and J usage is TRBJ1-1, with 9 bases aligning to TRBD1. Germline-derived CDR1 and CDR2 are SNHLY and FYNNEI. V gave up 8 bases and J gave up 5 bases; unmatched junction bases: 15. The CDR3 consists of 16 residues. CDR3 DNA sequence: TGTGCCAGCCATCAAACAGGGGGCGCGGGGGGAACTGAAGCTTTCTTT. Its translation: CASHQTGGAGGTEAFF.

Relative to its sample, this clonotype is medium-sized (0.01 to 0.1%). J is TRBJ1-1 and V is TRBV5-4; 8 positions match TRBD1. Germline assignment: CDR1 SGHNT and CDR2 YYREEE (reference sequence). The CDR3 consists of 14 residues. The junction had 7 bases not matched to a gene; V was cut back by 4 bases and J by 5 bases. Written as DNA, the CDR3 is TGTGCCAGCAGCGCCCGACAGGGGCGGACTGAAGCTTTCTTT. This translates into CASSARQGRTEAFF.

The table lists this clonotype with many counts. The CDR3 DNA is TGTGCCAGCAGCAATTCGGCACAGGGCTACGAGCAGTACTTC. Protein: CASSNSAQGYEQYF. This chain joins TRBV21-1 and TRBJ2-7; TRBD1, the table's D call, was not compared with the DNA. TRBV21-1 is tagged as a pseudogene. CDR3 length: 14 amino acids.

This clonotype came up a few times. This chain uses TRBV28 with TRBJ1-1, with no clear D. The CDR3 has 12 residues. Trimming pared 6 bases from V and 5 bases from J, leaving 10 bases between. Germline V gives CDR1 MDHEN, CDR2 SYDVKM. CDR3: CASRRAGTEAFF. The CDR3 DNA follows: TGTGCCAGCAGGCGGGCTGGGACTGAAGCTTTCTTT. Filled out from reference TRBV28 and TRBJ1-1, the complete variable domain reads DVKVTQSSRYLVKRTGEKVFLECVQDMDHENMFWYRQDPGLGLRLIYFSYDVKMKEKGDIPEGYSVSREKKERFSLILESASTNQTSMYLCASRRAGTEAFFGQGTRLTVV.

This clonotype came up many times. The chain carries TRBV15 and TRBJ2-1; 11 bases line up with TRBD2. The CDR3 spans 15 residues. The germline CDR1 and CDR2 sequences are LNHNV and YYDKDF (reference sequence). With 3 bases clipped from V and 7 bases from J, the junction kept 5 bases outside the gene matches. The CDR3 spells CATSSIAGGRNEQFF. CDR3 in DNA: TGTGCCACCAGCAGTATAGCGGGGGGGCGTAATGAGCAGTTCTTC.

This clonotype turned up a few times. Here the CDR3 DNA reads TGTGCCAGCAGTCGTGGACTAGCCTACGAGCAGTACTTC. Translating it yields CASSRGLAYEQYF. The rearrangement links TRBV12-3 or TRBV12-4 to TRBJ2-7; TRBD2 aligns across 7 bases. The CDR3 runs to 13 residues. J was trimmed by 2 bases and V by 5 bases; bases with no gene match: 3.

This clonotype was counted many times. This rearrangement joins TRBV28 to TRBJ1-5; tentative D call: TRBD1 (5 bases). The germline V gene encodes CDR1 MDHEN and CDR2 SYDVKM. CDR3 length: 12 amino acids. The V gene lost 1 base and the J gene lost 7 bases, with 5 bases spanning the gap. CDR3 nucleotides: TGTGCCAGCAGTTTATACAGGCAGCCCCAGCATTTT. Residues: CASSLYRQPQHF.

This clonotype was seen repeatedly, ten times or more. The V call is TRBV7-9, the J call TRBJ1-5; TRBD1 matches at 7 bases. This CDR3 region has 14 residues. Germline assignment: CDR1 SEHNR and CDR2 FQNEAQ (reference sequence). The ends lost 4 bases at V and 3 bases at J; junction bases unmatched: 3. The CDR3 sequence: CASSSDRANQPQHF. The CDR3 DNA reads as TGTGCCAGCAGCTCCGACAGGGCCAATCAGCCCCAGCATTTT.

This clonotype has a handful of counts. J is TRBJ2-1 and V is TRBV6-1; D call uncertain. Trimming shortened V by 7 bases and J by 0 bases, and 16 bases separated the two germline ends. The CDR3 has 16 amino acids. Germline CDR1 MNHNS, CDR2 SASEGT. CDR3 DNA sequence: TGTGCCAGCATTATGGACCCCTGGAGCTCCTACAATGAGCAGTTCTTC. Translated, it gives CASIMDPWSSYNEQFF.

This clonotype was observed a handful of times. This chain links TRBV4-1 with TRBJ2-3, with 11 bases identical to TRBD2. This CDR3 is built from 17 residues. Germline trimming cut 0 bases from V and 6 bases from J; bases unmatched to any gene: 8. Germline CDR1 MGHRA, CDR2 YSYEKL. This CDR3 reads CASSQDPPASGGDTQYF. For the CDR3, the DNA is TGCGCCAGCAGCCAAGATCCCCCGGCTAGCGGGGGGGATACGCAGTATTTT.

There are many counts of this clonotype. The V call is TRBV5-6, the J call TRBJ2-5; the match to TRBD1 covers 8 bases. The CDR3 is 16 residues long. Germline CDR1 is SGHDT and CDR2 is YYEEEE. V lost 2 bases, J lost 3 bases, and 9 bases stayed unmatched. Here the CDR3 DNA reads TGTGCCAGCAGCTTCGAGTTAGGACAGGGCGAAGAGACCCAGTACTTC. Translation: CASSFELGQGEETQYF.

In its sample, this clonotype ranks as medium-sized. The chain uses TRBV12-3 or TRBV12-4 and TRBJ2-2, with 7 nucleotides matching TRBD1. V was clipped by 5 bases and J by 2 bases; unmatched bases: 5. This CDR3 region has 15 residues. The CDR3 sequence is CASSNRGSNTGELFF. In DNA, the CDR3 is TGTGCCAGCAGTAACAGGGGAAGCAACACCGGGGAGCTGTTTTTT.

This clonotype showed up just a few times. The chain links TRBV19 to TRBJ1-5; possible D gene TRBD1, 5 bases. This CDR3 is built from 14 residues. V was clipped by 3 bases and J by 10 bases, with 16 bases between them. The germline V gene has CDR1 LNHDA and CDR2 SQIVND (reference sequence). The CDR3, as DNA: TGTGCCAGTAGTATCGCCGGGACCGGACGACCCCAGCATTTT. It codes for CASSIAGTGRPQHF.

Concerning this clonotype: This may be a read error: a much more frequent sequence differs by one nucleotide. V and J are TRBV10-3 and TRBJ1-2, with D perhaps matching TRBD1 (5 bases). CDR1 is ENHRY, CDR2 SYGVKD, per germline. The CDR3 length is 14 residues. Trimming removed 7 bases from V and 4 bases from J, with 16 bases in between. CDR3 nucleotides: TGTGCCATCACCACCCAAACGGGGGGCTATGGCTACACCTTC. This encodes CAITTQTGGYGYTF.

This clonotype was found many times. This chain joins TRBV6-6 and TRBJ1-2; the match to TRBD1 covers 9 bases. J was trimmed by 5 bases and V by 6 bases; bases with no gene match: 4. Germline CDR1 MNHNY, CDR2 SVGAGI (reference sequence). The CDR3 spans 13 residues. CDR3 protein: CASSLDRGYGYTF. The DNA of the CDR3 is TGTGCCAGCAGCTTGGACAGGGGTTATGGCTACACCTTC.

This clonotype occurred many times. J is TRBJ1-2 and V is TRBV20-1, with D unclear. V gave up 1 base and J gave up 0 bases, with 12 bases separating them. The germline V gene encodes CDR1 DFQATT and CDR2 SNEGSKA (reference sequence). The CDR3 runs 15 residues. The CDR3 loop is CSARGPALTNYGYTF. DNA of the CDR3: TGCAGTGCTAGAGGTCCGGCACTCACTAACTATGGCTACACCTTC.

This clonotype was observed at least ten times. This chain links TRBV6-1 with TRBJ2-2; TRBD1 might be the D (8 bases). This CDR3 comprises 15 residues. The V and J ends lost 6 bases and 4 bases respectively, with 15 bases between them. In germline, CDR1 is MNHNS, CDR2 SASEGT. CDR3 residues: CASSLTGEGTGELFF. In DNA, the CDR3 is TGTGCCAGCAGCCTGACAGGGGAGGGCACCGGGGAGCTGTTTTTT.

This chain links TRBV28 with TRBJ2-2; no clear D. V lost 8 bases and J 2 bases, leaving 6 bases between the germline ends. This CDR3 is 12 amino acids long. From germline, CDR1 is MDHEN and CDR2 SYDVKM. CDR3 nucleotides: TGTGCCAGCCCAGGCAACACCGGGGAGCTGTTTTTT. It specifies CASPGNTGELFF.

The gene calls are TRBV21-1 and TRBJ1-2. TRBV21-1 is assigned pseudogene status. The CDR3 covers 15 residues. The CDR3 sequence is CASSKSRWWVHGYTF. The CDR3 DNA reads TGTGCCAGCAGCAAATCCAGGTGGTGGGTCCATGGCTACACCTTC.

The sample holds many counts of this clonotype. The rearrangement links TRBV20-1 to TRBJ2-2, with D possibly being TRBD2 (7 bases). Germline V gives CDR1 DFQATT, CDR2 SNEGSKA (reference sequence). CDR3 length equals 15 residues. Deletions cut 0 bases from V and 7 bases from J, with 15 bases between. Written as DNA, the CDR3 is TGCAGTGCTAGAGACTTCCGGGGGGCCGGCGGGGAGCTGTTTTTT. Amino acid sequence: CSARDFRGAGGELFF.

This clonotype has at least ten counts. The chain employs TRBV5-6 and TRBJ1-6, with 7 bases lining up with TRBD1. Losses at the gene ends were 4 bases for V and 4 bases for J; bases not matched to a gene: 11. The germline V gene encodes CDR1 SGHDT and CDR2 YYEEEE. The CDR3 covers 17 residues. The CDR3 sequence is CASSVDRAGAYNSPLHF. The DNA of the CDR3 is TGTGCCAGCAGCGTAGACAGGGCGGGGGCATATAATTCACCCCTCCACTTT.